This TCR beta chain originates from a study of blood T cells in healthy people across ages (dated by TCRdb to the mid-2010s). General notes on the study: Template switching captured roughly one uniquely barcoded TCR beta cDNA molecule per two T cells in model experiments. Donors were grouped into four age groups: young (average roughly 15 years), middle-aged (around 39), aged (around 56) and long-lived (around 80). Two additional independent replicas of 1 million unique cDNA reads from the same blood draw were analyzed for two donors (one aged 18 to 30 and one aged 80 or older). Using deep sequencing normalized with unique cDNA molecular identifiers, the study measured how TCR beta repertoire diversity changes with age. To avoid experimental bias, donors of different ages were distributed randomly across sequencing lanes.

Summary of the overall study and its limitations: The percentage of naive T cells measured by flow cytometry correlated strongly with observed TCR beta diversity. Because the CMV infection status of the donors was unknown, age-related changes in expanded clonotypes may potentially have been confounded. Estimates of total diversity from one million sequenced T cells were regarded as lower bounds and underestimates. Compared with the aged group, the long-lived group had more naive CD4+ T cells, fewer expanded clones and increased TCR diversity, a pattern suggesting age selection. Conclusive comparison of naive and antigen-experienced compartments was prevented by the profiling of bulk unsorted PBMCs. Observed TCR beta diversity per million T cells fell roughly linearly with age, and a significant reduction was already apparent by age around 40.

The method behind the library was 5' RACE. The data were produced on an Illumina HiSeq 2500. A second PCR of roughly 6 to 11 cycles was run with a J-beta primer mix and a sample-barcoded 5' primer. A unique molecular identifier was introduced onto each TCR beta cDNA molecule by a template-switch 5' adaptor carrying 12 random nucleotides. Each sample yielded at least 3 million CDR3-containing paired-end reads. First-strand cDNA was synthesized from all RNA with the Mint cDNA synthesis kit, primed by a TRBC-specific oligonucleotide. After uracil-DNA glycosylase treatment, a first 18-cycle PCR used universal primers M1SS and BC2_uni_R on all cDNA. Concerning the study's data processing: Normalization of each sample was performed by random selection of 1 million high-quality reads, each carrying a distinct molecular identifier. Reads sharing molecular identifiers were discarded rather than binned into consensus sequences. MiTCR, set to a Q25 quality threshold and the strictest error-elimination algorithm, was used for CDR3 identification, clonotype clustering and error correction. A nonparametric unseen species model using Euler transformation provided a lower-bound estimate of total TCR beta diversity. TCRdb reprocessing: public reads trimmed at Q25 with fastp, clones called with MiXCR, in-frame beta chains kept. Entries that share a CDR3 protein sequence are merged under the most common genes and DNA. The V and J calls reflect TCRdb's pipeline rather than the authors' work. The sample has 1.4 million to 1.5 million distinct CDR3 sequences on record, approximately 42% of them singletons. The ten largest clones represent 7% to 9% of the sample.

Systemically healthy Caucasian individuals from Russia, around 38 in total and aged roughly 6 to 100 years, were included as donors. Each donor gave ten milliliters of peripheral blood, collected into EDTA-treated Vacutainer tubes. Ficoll-Paque density-gradient centrifugation was used to isolate PBMCs, with at least 7 million per sample. Total RNA, at least 6 micrograms per sample, was extracted from PBMCs with Trizol reagent. Naive CD45RAhigh/CD27high T cell percentages were measured by flow cytometry on a PBMC aliquot from every donor. CDR1 and CDR2 are drawn from the germline V gene: MNHEY, SVGAGI. The CDR3 covers 15 residues, taking in both the cysteine and the phenylalanine. Left in the record is the CDR3 DNA by itself, 45 bases read in frame from the first base. V and J are truncated by 0 bases and 5 bases respectively, leaving an intervening sequence of 13 bases. There are a few counts of this clonotype. Its binding antigen is unknown. Base-call qualities are not available, and no considerably larger clone is one nucleotide away.

The chain was built from TRBV6-5 and TRBJ1-2, and the D gene may be TRBD1, 6 bases matching. The source is a woman between 18 and 29 years old in good health. Input material: blood. The CDR3 amino acid sequence is: CASSYSTGQSYGYTF. The DNA is as follows: TGTGCCAGCAGTTACTCGACCGGACAGAGTTATGGCTACACCTTC.